Detailed here is one TCR beta chain. The target antigen is unknown. Peripheral blood samples of roughly 9.8 milliliters were drawn from each donor. This sample stems from a study of blood T cells in healthy people across ages. Whole-study results and caveats: CMV status of donors was not determined, possibly confounding expanded clonotype changes.

With a J-beta primer mix and a sample-barcoded 5' primer, a second PCR ran about 6 to 11 cycles. Each cDNA molecule was tagged by a template-switch adaptor with 12 random nucleotides. TCRdb redid the calling of the 5' RACE reads with MiXCR, one entry per CDR3 protein. The profile shows roughly 550,000 distinct CDR3 sequences, around 24% of them singletons. Looked up from germline, CDR1 is KGHDR and CDR2 is SFDVKD. V lost 4 bases and J 1 base, leaving 16 bases between the germline ends. The CDR3 spans 17 residues. This sample was shared with a second study, whose subject was T cells of mothers and their children. That investigation notes: Donation was provided by three healthy Caucasian mothers along with their six children.

The sample consisted of blood. The TCR originated in a boy aged 10-17 years in good health. The rearrangement uses TRBV24-1 and TRBJ2-1; D may be TRBD1 (6 bases). The DNA of the CDR3 is TGTGCCACCAGTGACCCTTACAGGGTTAAGTCCTACAATGAGCAGTTCTTC. This sequence encodes CATSDPYRVKSYNEQFF.